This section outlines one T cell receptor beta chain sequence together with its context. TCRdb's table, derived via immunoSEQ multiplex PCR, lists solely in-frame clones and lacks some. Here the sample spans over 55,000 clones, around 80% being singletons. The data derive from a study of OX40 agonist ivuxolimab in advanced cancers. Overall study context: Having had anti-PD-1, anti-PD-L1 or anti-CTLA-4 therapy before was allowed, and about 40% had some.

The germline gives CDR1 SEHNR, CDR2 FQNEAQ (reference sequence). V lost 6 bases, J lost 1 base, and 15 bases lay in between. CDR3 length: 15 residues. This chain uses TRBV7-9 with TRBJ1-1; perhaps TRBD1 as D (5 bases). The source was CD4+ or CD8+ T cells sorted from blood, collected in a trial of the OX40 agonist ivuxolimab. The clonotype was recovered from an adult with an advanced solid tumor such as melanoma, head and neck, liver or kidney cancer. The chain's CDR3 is CASSPRGGENTEAFF. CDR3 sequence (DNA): TGTGCCAGCAGTCCGCGCGGAGGGGAGAACACTGAAGCTTTCTTT.